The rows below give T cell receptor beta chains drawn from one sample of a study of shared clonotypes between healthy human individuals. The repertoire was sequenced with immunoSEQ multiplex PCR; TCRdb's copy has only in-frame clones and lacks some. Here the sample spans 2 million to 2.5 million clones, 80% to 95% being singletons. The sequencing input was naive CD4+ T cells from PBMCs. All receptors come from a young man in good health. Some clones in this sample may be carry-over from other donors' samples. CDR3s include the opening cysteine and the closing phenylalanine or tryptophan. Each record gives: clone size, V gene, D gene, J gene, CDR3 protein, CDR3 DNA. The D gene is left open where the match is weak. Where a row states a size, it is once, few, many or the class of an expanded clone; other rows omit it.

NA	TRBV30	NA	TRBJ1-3	CAWAGDSGNTIYF	TGTGCCTGGGCAGGAGACTCTGGAAACACCATATATTTT
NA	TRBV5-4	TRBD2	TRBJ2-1	CASSGVLAGVNEQFF	TGTGCCAGCAGCGGCGTACTAGCGGGAGTGAATGAGCAGTTCTTC
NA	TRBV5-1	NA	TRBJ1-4	CASSLVATNEKLFF	TGCGCCAGCAGCTTGGTGGCAACTAATGAAAAACTGTTTTTT
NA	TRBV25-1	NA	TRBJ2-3	CASRRRDSTDTQYF	TGTGCCAGCAGGAGACGGGACAGCACAGATACGCAGTATTTT
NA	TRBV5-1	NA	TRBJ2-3	CASSLAAAGTDTQYF	TGCGCCAGCAGCTTGGCGGCAGCGGGCACAGATACGCAGTATTTT
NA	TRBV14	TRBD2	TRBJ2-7	CASSQVAGGPGEQYF	TGTGCCAGCAGCCAGGTAGCGGGAGGGCCTGGGGAGCAGTACTTC
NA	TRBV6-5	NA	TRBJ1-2	CASSYKGGYGYTF	TGTGCTAGCAGTTACAAGGGGGGGTATGGCTACACCTTC
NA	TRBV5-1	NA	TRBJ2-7	CASSLEEVSYEQYF	TGCGCCAGCAGCCTGGAGGAGGTATCCTACGAGCAGTACTTC
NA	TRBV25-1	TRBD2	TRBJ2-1	CASSEPGASGGNEQFF	TGTGCCAGCAGTGAACCCGGGGCTAGCGGGGGAAATGAGCAGTTCTTC
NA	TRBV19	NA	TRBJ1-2	CASSSQGDYGYTF	TGTGCCAGTAGTTCCCAGGGAGACTATGGCTACACCTTC
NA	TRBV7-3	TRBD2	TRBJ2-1	CASSLRLAGFNEQFF	TGTGCCAGCAGCTTAAGGTTAGCGGGATTCAATGAGCAGTTCTTC
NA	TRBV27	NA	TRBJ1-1	CASSSRGTEAFF	TGTGCCAGCAGTTCCCGCGGAACTGAAGCTTTCTTT
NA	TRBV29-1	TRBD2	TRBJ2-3	CSGCGGLESTDTQYF	TGCAGCGGTTGCGGAGGACTAGAGAGCACAGATACGCAGTATTTT
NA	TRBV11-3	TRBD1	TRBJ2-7	CASSSTGMRVKPYEQYF	TGTGCCAGCAGCTCGACAGGGATGAGAGTCAAACCATACGAGCAGTACTTC
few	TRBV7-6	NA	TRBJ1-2	CASSAGERYGYTF	TGTGCCAGCAGCGCAGGGGAACGATATGGCTACACCTTC
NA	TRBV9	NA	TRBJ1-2	CASSVDRSGYTF	TGTGCCAGCAGCGTAGATCGCAGCGGCTACACCTTC
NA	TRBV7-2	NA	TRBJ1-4	CASTRFGEKLFF	TGTGCCAGCACCCGCTTCGGTGAAAAACTGTTTTTT
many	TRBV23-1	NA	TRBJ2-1	CASVGGDNEQFF	TGCGCCAGCGTCGGTGGGGACAATGAGCAGTTCTTC
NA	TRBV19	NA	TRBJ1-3	CASSMGISGNTIYF	TGTGCCAGTAGTATGGGAATCTCTGGAAACACCATATATTTT
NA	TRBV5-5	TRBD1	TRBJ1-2	CASSPGQGYYGYTF	TGTGCCAGCAGCCCGGGACAGGGATACTATGGCTACACCTTC
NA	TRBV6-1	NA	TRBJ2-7	CASSEAKYEQYF	TGTGCCAGCAGTGAAGCTAAGTACGAGCAGTACTTC
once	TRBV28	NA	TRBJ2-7	CASSTWGTLDYEQYF	TGTGCCAGCTCGACGTGGGGGACTCTCGACTACGAGCAGTACTTC
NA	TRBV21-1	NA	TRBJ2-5	CASSKFAGGRETQYF	TGTGCCAGCAGCAAATTTGCGGGGGGCCGGGAGACCCAGTACTTC
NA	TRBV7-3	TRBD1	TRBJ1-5	CASSIGQGSNQPQHF	TGTGCCAGCAGCATTGGACAGGGTAGCAATCAGCCCCAGCATTTT
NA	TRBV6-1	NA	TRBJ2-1	CASQAGATYNEQFF	TGTGCCAGCCAGGCGGGGGCTACCTACAATGAGCAGTTCTTC
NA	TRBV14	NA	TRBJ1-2	CASSADPNYGYTF	TGTGCCAGCAGCGCTGACCCGAACTATGGCTACACCTTC
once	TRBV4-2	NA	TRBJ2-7	CASSPGPSDEQYF	TGTGCCAGCAGCCCGGGACCCTCTGACGAGCAGTACTTT
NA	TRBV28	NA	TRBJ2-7	CASSLQGYEQYF	TGTGCCAGCAGTTTACAAGGCTACGAGCAGTACTTC
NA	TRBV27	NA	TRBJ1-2	CASSSARGSANYGYTF	TGTGCCAGCAGTTCAGCCCGGGGTTCAGCTAACTATGGCTACACCTTC
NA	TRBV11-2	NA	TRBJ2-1	CASSLDLLISYNEQFF	TGTGCCAGCAGCTTAGATCTTTTAATCTCCTACAATGAGCAGTTCTTC
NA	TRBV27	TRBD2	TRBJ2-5	CASSLSSGRAAGTQYF	TGTGCCAGCAGTTTAAGCAGCGGGAGGGCCGCGGGGACCCAGTACTTC
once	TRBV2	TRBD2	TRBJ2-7	CASSEQSGREYEQYF	TGTGCCAGCAGTGAGCAGAGCGGGAGAGAGTACGAGCAGTACTTC
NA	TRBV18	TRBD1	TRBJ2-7	CASSPRTGGDEQYF	TGTGCCAGCTCACCTAGGACAGGGGGCGACGAGCAGTACTTC
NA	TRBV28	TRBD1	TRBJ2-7	CASSSTGRNEQYF	TGTGCCAGCAGTTCGACAGGGCGGAACGAGCAGTACTTC
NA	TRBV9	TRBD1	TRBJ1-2	CASSPGTGYLIRDGYTF	TGTGCCAGCAGCCCTGGGACAGGGTACCTCATCCGGGATGGCTACACCTTC
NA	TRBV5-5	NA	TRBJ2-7	CASSPGWSPSQQYF	TGTGCCAGCAGCCCTGGGTGGTCACCCTCCCAGCAGTACTTC
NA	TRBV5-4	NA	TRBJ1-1	CASSSGTPIRAEAFF	TGTGCCAGCAGCTCCGGGACCCCAATTCGGGCTGAAGCTTTCTTT
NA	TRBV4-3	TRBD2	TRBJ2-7	CASSQDLEGLAGGPYEQYF	TGCGCCAGCAGCCAAGATCTCGAAGGACTAGCGGGAGGACCCTACGAGCAGTACTTC
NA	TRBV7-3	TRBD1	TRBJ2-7	CASSLGTGVNEQYF	TGTGCCAGCAGCTTAGGGACAGGGGTCAACGAGCAGTACTTC
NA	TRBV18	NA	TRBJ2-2	CASSHGQGDTGELFF	TGTGCCAGCTCACACGGGCAGGGCGACACCGGGGAGCTGTTTTTT
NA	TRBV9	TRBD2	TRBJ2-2	CASSAGTTNTGELFF	TGTGCCAGCAGCGCCGGGACTACAAACACCGGGGAGCTGTTTTTT
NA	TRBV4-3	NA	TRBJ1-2	CASSQDGGRGIGYTF	TGCGCCAGCAGCCAAGATGGGGGGCGCGGGATTGGCTACACCTTC
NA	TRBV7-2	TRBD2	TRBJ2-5	CASSSPGLAKETQYF	TGTGCCAGCAGCTCCCCGGGACTAGCGAAAGAGACCCAGTACTTC
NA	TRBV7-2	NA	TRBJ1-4	CASSPRRATNEKLFF	TGTGCCAGCAGCCCTCGGAGGGCAACTAATGAAAAACTGTTTTTT
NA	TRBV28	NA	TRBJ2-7	CASSSGRDGEQYF	TGTGCCAGCAGTTCTGGACGGGATGGGGAGCAGTACTTC